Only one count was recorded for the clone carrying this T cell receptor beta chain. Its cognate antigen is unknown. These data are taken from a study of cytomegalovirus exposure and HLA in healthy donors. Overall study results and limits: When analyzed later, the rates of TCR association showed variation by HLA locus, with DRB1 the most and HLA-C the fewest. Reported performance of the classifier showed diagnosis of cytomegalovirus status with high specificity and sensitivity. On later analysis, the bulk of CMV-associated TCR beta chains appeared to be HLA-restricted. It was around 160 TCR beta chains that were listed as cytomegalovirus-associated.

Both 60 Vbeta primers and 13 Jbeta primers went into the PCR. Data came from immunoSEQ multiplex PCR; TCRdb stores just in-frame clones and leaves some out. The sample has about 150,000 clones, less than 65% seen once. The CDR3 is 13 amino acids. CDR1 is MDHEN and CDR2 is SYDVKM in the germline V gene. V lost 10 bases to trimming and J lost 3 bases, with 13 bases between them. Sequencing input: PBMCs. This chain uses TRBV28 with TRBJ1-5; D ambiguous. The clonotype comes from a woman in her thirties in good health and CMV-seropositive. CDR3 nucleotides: TGTGCCATTACGGCAGGCACCAATCAGCCCCAGCATTTT. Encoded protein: CAITAGTNQPQHF.